This T cell receptor (beta chain) is drawn from a study of a mutant IDH1 vaccine in newly diagnosed glioma. The study's findings and limits: Of the patients, less than 95% had vaccine-induced immune responses. With respect to changes in top peripheral T cell clonotypes, pseudoprogression seemed unrelated.

Specified time point: baseline, week 1 (first vaccination visit). Treatment in this sample: pre-vaccination baseline after standard-of-care therapy. The protocol was immunoSEQ multiplex PCR, while the TCRdb copy is restricted to in-frame clones and leaves out a portion. There are under 35,000 clones in the sample; almost 85% occur only once, and roughly 19% lies in the top ten. For this clone: Its antigen remains unknown.

The trim removed 1 base at V and 8 bases at J, leaving 10 bases unmatched. CDR3 size: 15 residues. In germline, CDR1 is LNHNV, CDR2 YYDKDF (reference sequence). The sequenced sample was PBMCs, obtained from a glioma patient treated with radiotherapy, temozolomide or both. This sequence joins TRBV15 and TRBJ1-2, with 7 bases lining up with TRBD1. The clonotype was recovered from a young man with glioma. The chain's CDR3 is CATSRASLTGEGYTF. The CDR3 nucleotides are TGTGCCACCAGCAGAGCCTCCCTTACAGGGGAAGGCTACACCTTC. Full variable domain (missing parts from reference TRBV15 and TRBJ1-2): DAMVIQNPRYQVTQFGKPVTLSCSQTLNHNVMYWYQQKSSQAPKLLFHYYDKDFNNEADTPDNFQSRRPNTSFCFLDIRSPGLGDTAMYLCATSRASLTGEGYTFGSGTRLTVV.